Sequencing of this TCR beta chain was carried out in a study of control samples from healthy donors and cancer patients. The V end lost 0 bases, the J end lost 10 bases, and 13 bases lay between the germline ends. Germline V gives CDR1 SGHRS, CDR2 YFSETQ. The CDR3 runs to 13 residues. Data came from immunoSEQ multiplex PCR; TCRdb stores just in-frame clones and leaves some out. Among some 410,000 clones listed, about 93% were seen once. Specimen: PBMCs. This receptor was identified in a man in his forties or fifties with head and neck cancer. The J gene is TRBJ1-1, the V gene TRBV5-1; D unclear. Written as DNA, the CDR3 is TGCGCCAGCAGCTTGGAGTTTGAGGGTGGAGCTTTCTTT. Protein sequence: CASSLEFEGGAFF.